One sample yielded the 29 T cell receptor beta chains listed below, sequenced in a study of tumor and adjacent non-tumor tissue in lung cancer. The library came from three nested PCR rounds adapted from ARM-PCR protocols. TCRdb independently ran MiXCR on the multiplex PCR reads; one entry per CDR3 protein. The sample lists over 100,000 distinct CDR3 sequences, about 75% occurring once. No cell sorting was done before RNA was extracted from the tissue. Input material: lung tumor tissue. The source of these receptors is a woman aged 55-70 years with non-small cell lung cancer.

Note on this clonotype: A much bigger clone sits one base away, suggesting this may be a read error. J is TRBJ2-7 and V is TRBV20-1; TRBD2 matches at 13 bases. Germline CDR1 and CDR2: DFQATT and SNEGSKA (reference sequence). This CDR3 comprises 16 residues. The V and J ends lost 4 bases and 4 bases, in that order; junction bases with no gene match: 10. CDR3 loop: CSAKGTSGTAVYEQYF. The CDR3 DNA is TGCAGTGCTAAGGGGACTAGCGGGACTGCTGTGTACGAGCAGTACTTC.

With regard to this clonotype: Because it lacks the conserved phenylalanine or tryptophan at the end, this CDR3 is likely a read error. CDR3 amino acids: CASSLQLISVSHNEQFI. The CDR3 DNA follows: TGTGCCAGCAGCTTACAGTTGATTAGCGTGAGCCACAATGAGCAGTTCATC. The gene calls are TRBV11-3 and TRBJ2-1; possibly TRBD2 for D (5 bases). The V end lost 2 bases, the J end lost 5 bases, and 19 bases lay between the germline ends. This CDR3 is 17 amino acids long. The germline gives CDR1 SGHNT, CDR2 YENEEA.

This chain uses TRBV5-6 with TRBJ2-3, with unresolved D. This CDR3 spans 15 amino acids. In germline, CDR1 is SGHDT, CDR2 YYEEEE. Between the trimmed V and J ends, which lost 0 bases and 1 base, there was a span of 9 bases. The CDR3 region is CASSLESHCTDTQYF. The CDR3 DNA is TGTGCCAGCAGCTTGGAGTCCCATTGCACAGATACGCAGTATTTT. The variable domain in full, with the rest retrieved from reference TRBV5-6 and TRBJ2-3, is DAGVTQSPTHLIKTRGQQVTLRCSPKSGHDTVSWYQQALGQGPQFIFQYYEEEERQRGNFPDRFSGHQFPNYSSELNVNALLLGDSALYLCASSLESHCTDTQYFGPGTRLTVL.

As concerns this clonotype: A read error may explain this, as a much larger clone is one base away. The chain joins TRBV5-6 to TRBJ1-2; D gene uncertain. Germline CDR1 reads SGHDT; CDR2 reads YYEEEE. The CDR3 spans 14 residues. The CDR3 sequence is CASSLWGVEYDYTF. CDR3 coding DNA: TGTGCCAGCAGTTTGTGGGGAGTCGAGTATGACTACACCTTC.

The chain is built from TRBV7-2 and TRBJ2-7; possible D gene TRBD1, 6 bases. The CDR3 spans 15 residues. Germline V gene data show CDR1 as SGHTA and CDR2 as FQGNSA. Trimming took off 3 bases at V and 3 bases at J, with 15 bases between the two ends. CDR3 DNA: TGTGCCAGCAGCTTTGGTCAGGGGACCTTCTACGAGCAGTACTTC. Protein product: CASSFGQGTFYEQYF.

As to this clonotype: At one end the junction does not follow the germline gene, possibly because of a read error. The rearrangement uses TRBV11-2 and TRBJ2-7, with D possibly being TRBD1 or TRBD2 (5 bases each). The germline CDR1 and CDR2 sequences are SGHAT and FQNNGV. The CDR3 is 14 residues long. This chain's CDR3 is CANSWDRRGYERYF. The CDR3 DNA is TGTGCCAACAGTTGGGACCGCAGAGGATACGAGCGGTACTTC.

Notes on this clonotype: A much more abundant neighbour one base away suggests this may be a read error. Because it lacks the conserved phenylalanine or tryptophan at the end, this CDR3 is likely a read error. The V and J genes are TRBV6-1 and TRBJ2-7; 8 bases are shared with TRBD1. CDR3 size: 14 residues. The V and J ends lost 10 bases and 3 bases, in that order; junction bases with no gene match: 11. Germline V gene lookup returns CDR1 MNHNS and CDR2 SASEGT. CDR3 amino acids: CATELGTGFYEQYL. As DNA, the CDR3 is TGTGCCACCGAACTAGGGACAGGCTTCTACGAGCAGTACTTA.

This clonotype was detected ten times or more. The CDR3 bases are TGTGCCAGCAGTTACTCCAGTTTCAATCAGCCCCAGCATTTT. It yields the protein CASSYSSFNQPQHF. V usage is TRBV6-5 and J usage is TRBJ1-5; D remains ambiguous. CDR3 length: 14 amino acids. Germline CDR1 MNHEY, CDR2 SVGAGI. V was cut by 0 bases and J by 3 bases, with 6 bases left in between.

A remark on this clonotype: The CDR3 does not close with the conserved phenylalanine or tryptophan, likely indicating a read error. No DNA is shown, since the ends of the CDR3 on it are uncertain; the CDR3 is the one TCRdb lists. The chain carries TRBV11-3 and TRBJ1-1; the table's D call TRBD1 went unverified against the DNA. Including both end residues, the CDR3 is 15 amino acids long. Germline loops: CDR1 SGHNT, CDR2 YENEEA. The CDR3 loop reads CACSLDSGRGTEALL.

About this clonotype: Possible read error: a much larger clone is one base away. Without the conserved terminal phenylalanine or tryptophan, this CDR3 likely stems from a read error. This chain links TRBV5-4 with TRBJ1-1; D might be TRBD1 (5 bases). CDR1 is SGHNT and CDR2 is YYREEE in the germline V gene (reference sequence). The germline V and J ends were trimmed by 4 bases and 3 bases, with 13 bases remaining between them. The CDR3 has 14 residues. This CDR3 reads CASSPVKGDTEAFL. CDR3 DNA: TGTGCCAGCAGCCCGGTAAAAGGGGACACTGAAGCTTTCCTT.

Concerning this clonotype: A much larger clonotype is one base distant, so this may be a read error. The chain uses TRBV20-1 and TRBJ1-1, with TRBD1 as a possible D gene (6 bases). This CDR3 has 14 residues. Germline CDR1 and CDR2: DFQATT and SNEGSKA (reference sequence). The V gene lost 2 bases and the J gene lost 4 bases, with 14 bases spanning the gap. DNA of the CDR3: TGCAGTGCTAGATTCACCAGGGGTAGCACTGAAGCTTTCTTT. It codes for CSARFTRGSTEAFF.

The chain is built from TRBV6-2 or TRBV6-3 and TRBJ2-1, with TRBD1 matching 7 bases. The CDR3 totals 17 residues. The V gene end was trimmed by 5 bases and the J gene end by 0 bases; junction bases not matched to a gene: 10. Per germline, CDR1 MNHEY and CDR2 SVGEGT. CDR3 in DNA: TGTGCCAGCAGTAAGACACGGACAGGCGCCTCCTACAATGAGCAGTTCTTC. Encoded protein: CASSKTRTGASYNEQFF.

The V and J genes are TRBV7-3 and TRBJ2-6; D uncertain. The V end was cut by 5 bases, the J end by 9 bases, with 8 bases between. The CDR3 length is 12 residues. CDR1 and CDR2 from the germline V gene are SGHTA and FQGTGA. The CDR3 is CASSGRGNVLTF. CDR3 coding DNA: TGTGCCAGCAGCGGAAGAGGCAACGTCCTGACTTTC.

With respect to this clonotype: The junction does not match germline at one end; this may be a read error. This rearrangement joins TRBV11-2 to TRBJ2-2; the match to TRBD2 covers 7 bases. CDR3 length equals 14 residues. From germline, CDR1 is SGHAT and CDR2 FQNNGV. CDR3: CTSTLRLASGELFF. In DNA, the CDR3 is TGTACCAGCACCCTCCGACTAGCTTCCGGGGAGCTGTTTTTT.

On this clonotype itself: The CDR3 does not close with the conserved phenylalanine or tryptophan, likely indicating a read error. V usage is TRBV5-1 and J usage is TRBJ2-2, with unresolved D. The CDR3 totals 16 residues. In germline, CDR1 is SGHRS, CDR2 YFSETQ. CDR3 region: CPSSLADVTRSGELFY. CDR3 coding DNA: TGCCCCAGCAGCTTGGCGGATGTCACGAGATCCGGGGAGCTGTTTTAT.

With respect to this clonotype: A read error may be the cause here, since a much bigger clone is one base away. As DNA, the CDR3 is TGTGCCAGCAGTTTCTCCGGGACAACTGGCTACACCTTC. This codes for CASSFSGTTGYTF. This chain links TRBV6-5 with TRBJ1-2, with D possibly TRBD1 on 6 matching bases. Per germline, CDR1 MNHEY and CDR2 SVGAGI. V dropped 4 bases and J dropped 7 bases, with 13 bases sitting between them. The CDR3 covers 13 residues.

This clonotype occurred once. One end of the junction is discordant with germline, which a read error may explain. V and J are TRBV11-2 and TRBJ2-7, with 14 nucleotides matching TRBD2. This CDR3 has 14 residues. The germline CDR1 and CDR2 sequences are SGHAT and FQNNGV. The CDR3 loop is CGSYGTSGSYEQYF. Written as DNA, the CDR3 is TGTGGCAGCTACGGGACTAGCGGGAGCTACGAGCAGTACTTC.

Comments on this clonotype: At one end, the junction sequence differs from germline, possibly due to a read error. This chain connects TRBV6-5 to TRBJ1-1; D remains unclear. CDR1 is MNHEY and CDR2 is SVGAGI in the germline V gene. The CDR3 is 14 amino acids. CDR3 sequence: CASRSHTQNTETFF. CDR3 DNA sequence: TGTGCCAGCAGATCCCACACTCAAAACACTGAAACTTTCTTT.

With respect to this clonotype: The final CDR3 position lacks the conserved phenylalanine or tryptophan, pointing to a likely read error. No DNA is shown, since the ends of the CDR3 on it are uncertain; the CDR3 is the one TCRdb lists. The CDR3 spells CASSSTSSYEQYS. This sequence joins TRBV12-3 or TRBV12-4 and TRBJ2-7. The CDR3 is 13 residues long, ends included.

This clonotype was picked up a small number of times. The chain carries TRBV20-1 and TRBJ2-7, with 8 bases aligning to TRBD1. Germline V CDR1 and CDR2: DFQATT, SNEGSKA (reference sequence). CDR3 length: 14 residues. The trim removed 8 bases at V and 7 bases at J, leaving 16 bases unmatched. The CDR3 is CSIILAGGLGEQYF. The CDR3 DNA reads as TGCAGTATTATACTAGCAGGGGGCCTGGGTGAGCAGTACTTC.

Points on this clonotype: This may come from a read error, since a much larger clone is one base off. The rearrangement links TRBV12-3 or TRBV12-4 to TRBJ2-5; no clear D. Trimming pared 1 base from V and 7 bases from J, leaving 13 bases between. This CDR3 has 14 residues. The CDR3: CASSLGGWKGTQYF. CDR3 sequence (DNA): TGTGCCAGCAGTTTAGGTGGCTGGAAGGGGACCCAGTACTTC.

This clonotype has ten or more counts. The J gene is TRBJ2-7, the V gene TRBV12-3 or TRBV12-4; D is perhaps TRBD2 (5 bases). CDR3 length: 13 residues. The V end was cut by 6 bases, the J end by 2 bases, with 11 bases between. The CDR3 protein is CASSRFGAYEQYF. CDR3 sequence (DNA): TGTGCCAGCAGCCGATTCGGGGCCTACGAGCAGTACTTC.

Regarding this clonotype: One end of the junction does not line up with germline, which may come from a read error. The CDR3 DNA is TGTGCCAGCAGCCCTAGGGATTATAATGGAAAACTGTTTTTT. Translated, it gives CASSPRDYNGKLFF. The chain is built from TRBV5-5 and TRBJ1-4; D is unclear. There are 14 residues in the CDR3. Germline V gene sequence: CDR1 SGHKS, CDR2 YYEKEE (reference sequence).

This clonotype was seen a handful of times. V gene TRBV5-4 combines with J gene TRBJ1-2; D ambiguous. Germline CDR1 SGHNT, CDR2 YYREEE (reference sequence). The CDR3 loop spans 13 amino acids. With 8 bases removed from V and 3 bases from J, the gap between germline ends came to 14 bases. The DNA of the CDR3 is TGTGCCAGTAACGATGGCGTAGACTATGGCTACACCTTC. The encoded protein is CASNDGVDYGYTF. Together with reference TRBV5-4 and TRBJ1-2, the CDR3 gives the full variable domain: ETGVTQSPTHLIKTRGQQVTLRCSSQSGHNTVSWYQQALGQGPQFIFQYYREEENGRGNFPPRFSGLQFPNYSSELNVNALELDDSALYLCASNDGVDYGYTFGSGTRLTVV.

This clonotype has just a few counts. This may arise from a read error, as a much more abundant clone is one base away. The chain carries TRBV11-2 and TRBJ2-5; TRBD2 is a possible D gene (5 bases). The germline V and J ends were trimmed by 3 bases and 7 bases, with 9 bases remaining between them. Germline V gene lookup returns CDR1 SGHAT and CDR2 FQNNGV. The CDR3 runs 12 residues. The CDR3 nucleotides read TGTGCCAGCAGCTTGAGCGGCCTGACCCAGTACTTC. It codes for CASSLSGLTQYF.

Concerning this clonotype itself: The conserved phenylalanine or tryptophan normally closing the CDR3 is absent here, so this likely arose from a read error. The J gene is TRBJ1-5, the V gene TRBV11-2, with 10 bases lining up with TRBD1. In germline, CDR1 is SGHAT, CDR2 FQNNGV. This CDR3 spans 13 amino acids. V lost 11 bases to trimming and J lost 8 bases; unmatched junction nucleotides: 9. CDR3 coding DNA: TGTGCCTGCTCCCGGGACAGGGGTAAGCCCCAGCATATT. This encodes CACSRDRGKPQHI.

About this clonotype itself: A junction boundary mismatches the germline segment, possibly from a read error. The chain is built from TRBV7-6 and TRBJ2-7; TRBD1 matches at 8 bases. The germline CDR1 and CDR2 sequences are SGHVS and FNYEAQ. This CDR3 is 14 amino acids long. The CDR3 loop reads CVSSPGQGVNEQYF. The DNA of the CDR3 is TGTGTCAGCAGCCCCGGACAGGGCGTTAACGAGCAGTACTTC.

Note on this clonotype: This may be a read error: a much more frequent sequence differs by one nucleotide. V usage is TRBV6-1 and J usage is TRBJ2-1; perhaps TRBD1 as D (7 bases). Germline V CDR1 and CDR2: MNHNS, SASEGT. The CDR3 spans 15 residues. V was clipped by 7 bases and J by 3 bases, with 16 bases between them. CDR3 nucleotide sequence: TGTGCCAGCAACCTCACAGGGGACTTCTACAATGAGCAGTTCTTC. Its translation is CASNLTGDFYNEQFF.

This clonotype was found many times. This chain connects TRBV4-3 to TRBJ2-5; tentative D call: TRBD2 (6 bases). Trimming stripped 1 base from V and 5 bases from J, with 14 bases between. CDR1 is LGHNA and CDR2 is YSLEER in the germline V gene. The CDR3 runs to 15 residues. The chain's CDR3 is CASSQGGEVGETQYF. CDR3 DNA sequence: TGCGCCAGCAGCCAAGGAGGGGAGGTAGGGGAGACCCAGTACTTC.